Presented here are 10 T cell receptor beta chains from one specimen sequenced in a study of shared clonotypes between healthy human individuals. Repertoires were generated with immunoSEQ multiplex PCR, while TCRdb's copy carries only in-frame clones and drops some. The table includes 2 million to 3 million clones, roughly 93% detected once. Sequencing was performed on naive CD4+ T cells from PBMCs. Subset: CD45RA+ positively selected. These TCRs come from a man between 18 and 29 years old in good health. Some clones in this sample may be carry-over from other donors' samples.

This chain uses TRBV4-3 with TRBJ1-2; 9 bases are shared with TRBD1. The germline V gene has CDR1 LGHNA and CDR2 YSLEER. CDR3 length: 15 residues. J lost 4 bases, V lost 0 bases, and 3 bases had no gene match. The CDR3 sequence: CASSQESTGGYGYTF. The CDR3 DNA reads as TGCGCCAGCAGCCAAGAGTCGACAGGGGGCTATGGCTACACCTTC.

The rearrangement joins TRBV7-2 to TRBJ2-7; 7 bases agree with TRBD2. The junction had 5 bases not matched to a gene; V was cut back by 2 bases and J by 4 bases. In germline, CDR1 is SGHTA, CDR2 FQGNSA. The CDR3 runs to 14 residues. This CDR3 is CASSLLAERYEQYF. CDR3 DNA sequence: TGTGCCAGCAGCTTACTAGCGGAGAGATACGAGCAGTACTTC.

This chain joins TRBV7-2 and TRBJ2-1, with 7 bases lining up with TRBD2. Germline CDR1 reads SGHTA; CDR2 reads FQGNSA. The CDR3 extends over 16 amino acids. Trimming took 5 bases from V and 4 from J; bases not matched to a gene: 11. The CDR3 region has the DNA TGTGCCAGCAGCCAGTACCCGCGGGAGACTTACAATGAGCAGTTCTTC. Translation gives CASSQYPRETYNEQFF.

The chain links TRBV4-1 to TRBJ2-3; D possibly uses TRBD1 or TRBD2 (5 bases each). The CDR3 loop spans 16 amino acids. Germline CDR1 is MGHRA and CDR2 is YSYEKL. With 1 base removed from V and 0 bases from J, the gap between germline ends came to 11 bases. The CDR3 DNA reads TGCGCCAGCAGCCAAGTGGGGGTTGTCAGCACAGATACGCAGTATTTT. Protein sequence: CASSQVGVVSTDTQYF.

This clone was seen once. The rearrangement uses TRBV5-6 and TRBJ1-5; no reliable D call. The germline gives CDR1 SGHDT, CDR2 YYEEEE. The CDR3 totals 13 residues. V was shortened by 4 bases and J by 2 bases, with 7 bases between the two germline ends. DNA of the CDR3: TGTGCCAGCAGCGCCGGGGGCAATCAGCCCCAGCATTTT. It is translated as CASSAGGNQPQHF.

Only one count was recorded for this clone. The rearrangement links TRBV6-5 to TRBJ1-3; perhaps TRBD1 as D (5 bases). CDR3 length: 16 residues. The germline V gene has CDR1 MNHEY and CDR2 SVGAGI. V lost 2 bases and J 4 bases, leaving 15 bases between the germline ends. The CDR3 sequence is CASSYTTGTGGNTIYF. DNA of the CDR3: TGTGCCAGCAGTTACACAACCGGGACGGGAGGAAACACCATATATTTT.

J is TRBJ2-5 and V is TRBV28; perhaps TRBD1 as D (6 bases). With 5 bases removed from V and 5 bases from J, the gap between germline ends came to 12 bases. The germline V gene encodes CDR1 MDHEN and CDR2 SYDVKM. The CDR3 is 13 amino acids. The CDR3 DNA reads TGTGCCAGCAGTCGCAGGGGCTGGGAGACCCAGTACTTC. This sequence encodes CASSRRGWETQYF. The whole variable domain, filled in from reference TRBV28 and TRBJ2-5, reads DVKVTQSSRYLVKRTGEKVFLECVQDMDHENMFWYRQDPGLGLRLIYFSYDVKMKEKGDIPEGYSVSREKKERFSLILESASTNQTSMYLCASSRRGWETQYFGPGTRLLVL.

The rearrangement joins TRBV27 to TRBJ2-1; 13 bases are a match to TRBD2. The germline V gene encodes CDR1 MNHEY and CDR2 SMNVEV (reference sequence). The CDR3 length is 16 residues. V trimming: 6 bases; J trimming: 9 bases; junction bases outside the gene matches: 11. The chain's CDR3 is CASSPRTSGSSVEQFF. In DNA form, the CDR3 reads TGTGCCAGCAGCCCACGGACTAGCGGGAGCTCCGTTGAGCAGTTCTTC.

This clone was seen only a few times. The gene calls are TRBV9 and TRBJ1-1; D call uncertain. Trimming stripped 1 base from V and 4 bases from J, with 8 bases between. This CDR3 has 13 amino acids. Per the germline V gene, CDR1 is SGDLS and CDR2 is YYNGEE. The CDR3 spells CASSVFIGTEAFF. CDR3 in DNA: TGTGCCAGCAGCGTATTTATCGGCACTGAAGCTTTCTTT.

The chain combines TRBV6-1 with TRBJ2-2; TRBD1 agrees at 9 bases. The CDR3 covers 15 residues. Trimming removed 5 bases from V and 6 bases from J; junction bases left unmatched: 7. Germline assignment: CDR1 MNHNS and CDR2 SASEGT. The CDR3: CASSSRTGEAGELFF. Here the CDR3 DNA reads TGTGCCAGCAGTTCCCGGACAGGGGAGGCCGGGGAGCTGTTTTTT.